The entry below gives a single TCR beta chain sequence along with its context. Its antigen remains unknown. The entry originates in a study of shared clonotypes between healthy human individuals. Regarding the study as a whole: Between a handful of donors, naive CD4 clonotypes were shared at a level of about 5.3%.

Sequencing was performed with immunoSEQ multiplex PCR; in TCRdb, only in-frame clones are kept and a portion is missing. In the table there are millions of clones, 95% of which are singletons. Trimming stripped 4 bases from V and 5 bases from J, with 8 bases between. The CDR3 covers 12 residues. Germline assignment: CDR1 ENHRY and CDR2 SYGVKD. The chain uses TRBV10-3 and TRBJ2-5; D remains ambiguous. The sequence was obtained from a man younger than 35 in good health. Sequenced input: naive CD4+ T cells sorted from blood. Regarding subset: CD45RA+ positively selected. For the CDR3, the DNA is TGTGCCATCAGTGCCTCTGGTGAGACCCAGTACTTC. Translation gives CAISASGETQYF.